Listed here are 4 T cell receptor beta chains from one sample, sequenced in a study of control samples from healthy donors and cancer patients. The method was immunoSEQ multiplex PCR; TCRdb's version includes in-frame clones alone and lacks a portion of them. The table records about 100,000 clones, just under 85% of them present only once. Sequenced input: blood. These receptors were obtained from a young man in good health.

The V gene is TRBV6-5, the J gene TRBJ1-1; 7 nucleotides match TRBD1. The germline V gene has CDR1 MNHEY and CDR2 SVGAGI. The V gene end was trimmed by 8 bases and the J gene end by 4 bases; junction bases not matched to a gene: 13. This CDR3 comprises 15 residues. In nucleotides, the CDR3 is TGTGCCAGCGACTCTAAGAACAGGGGCCCCACTGAAGCTTTCTTT. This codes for CASDSKNRGPTEAFF.

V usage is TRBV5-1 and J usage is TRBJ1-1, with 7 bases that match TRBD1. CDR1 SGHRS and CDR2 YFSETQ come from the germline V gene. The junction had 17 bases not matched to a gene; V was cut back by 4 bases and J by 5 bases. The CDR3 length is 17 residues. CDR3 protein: CASSPVRGQENWTEAFF. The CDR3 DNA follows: TGCGCCAGCAGCCCTGTCCGCGGACAGGAAAACTGGACTGAAGCTTTCTTT.

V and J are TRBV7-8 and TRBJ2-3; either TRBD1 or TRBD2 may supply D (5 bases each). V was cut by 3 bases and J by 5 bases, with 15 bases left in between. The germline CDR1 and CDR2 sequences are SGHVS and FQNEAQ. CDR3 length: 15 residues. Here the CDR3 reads CASSLPGRPGDTQYF. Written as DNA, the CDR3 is TGTGCCAGCAGCTTGCCGGGACGGCCGGGAGATACGCAGTATTTT.

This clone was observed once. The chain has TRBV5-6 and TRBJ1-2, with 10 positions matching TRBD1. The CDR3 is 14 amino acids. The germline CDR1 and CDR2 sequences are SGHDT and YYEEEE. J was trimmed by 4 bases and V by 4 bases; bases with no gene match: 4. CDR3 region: CASSPGQGFYGYTF. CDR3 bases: TGTGCCAGCAGCCCGGGACAGGGGTTCTATGGCTACACCTTC.